This T cell receptor beta chain was captured by sequencing in a study of beta chain features in type 1 diabetes. Regarding the study as a whole: The study found moderately but significantly shorter TCRB CDR3s in all four CD4+ subsets of Type 1 diabetes patients.

Expressed TCRB transcripts were sequenced because the entire RNA isolate underwent reverse transcription. TCRdb's copy holds only in-frame clones and misses some; the assay was immunoSEQ multiplex PCR. Of about 390,000 clones listed, 8.5% to 10% were seen once; the top ten hold about 0.64%. This clone came up a few times. Its cognate antigen is unknown. Using CD45RO/CCR7/CD25/CD127/CD95/CD27, CD4+ naive, central memory, regulatory and stem cell-like memory cells were sorted. Trimming removed 2 bases from V and 5 bases from J, with 15 bases in between. The CDR3 sequence is 15 residues long. The germline gives CDR1 LGHNA, CDR2 YSLEER.

The gene calls are TRBV4-3 and TRBJ2-5; possibly TRBD1 for D (5 bases). Sequencing was done on a sample of central memory CD4+ T cells from blood. The receptor was isolated from a man aged 25-40 years with type 1 diabetes. The CDR3 here is CASSQTQGSYETQYF. CDR3 nucleotides: TGCGCCAGCAGCCAAACTCAGGGCTCTTATGAGACCCAGTACTTC.